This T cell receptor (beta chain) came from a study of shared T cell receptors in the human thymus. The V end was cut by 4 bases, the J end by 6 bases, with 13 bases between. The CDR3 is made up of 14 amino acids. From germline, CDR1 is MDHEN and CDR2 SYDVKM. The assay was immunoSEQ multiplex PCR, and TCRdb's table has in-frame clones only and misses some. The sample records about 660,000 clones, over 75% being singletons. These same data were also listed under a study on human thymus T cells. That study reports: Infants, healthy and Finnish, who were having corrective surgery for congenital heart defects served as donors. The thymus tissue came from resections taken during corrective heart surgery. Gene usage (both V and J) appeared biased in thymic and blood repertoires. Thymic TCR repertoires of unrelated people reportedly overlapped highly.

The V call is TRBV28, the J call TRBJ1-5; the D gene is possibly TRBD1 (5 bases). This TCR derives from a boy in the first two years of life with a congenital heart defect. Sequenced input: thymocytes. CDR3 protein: CASSSPGYSQPQHF. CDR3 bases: TGTGCCAGCAGTTCCCCAGGGTACAGTCAGCCCCAGCATTTT. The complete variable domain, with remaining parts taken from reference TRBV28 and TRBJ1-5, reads DVKVTQSSRYLVKRTGEKVFLECVQDMDHENMFWYRQDPGLGLRLIYFSYDVKMKEKGDIPEGYSVSREKKERFSLILESASTNQTSMYLCASSSPGYSQPQHFGDGTRLSIL.